Listed here are 17 T cell receptor beta chains from one sample, sequenced in a study of blood T cell repertoires in COVID-19. Using immunoSEQ multiplex PCR, the repertoire was profiled, and TCRdb retains in-frame clones only, with some absent. The sample records approximately 81,000 clones, roughly four fifths being singletons. Material: peripheral blood. The receptors come from a human donor in a cohort sampled during active COVID-19.

This clone came up once. The V and J genes are TRBV5-1 and TRBJ1-6, with no clear D. This CDR3 contains 16 residues. Germline V lookup: CDR1 SGHRS, CDR2 YFSETQ. V was trimmed by 3 bases and J by 5 bases, leaving 15 bases between them. For the CDR3, the DNA is TGCGCCAGCAGCTCGGGCGTACGAGGGAATAATTCACCCCTCCACTTT. It encodes CASSSGVRGNNSPLHF. The full variable domain, rest sourced from reference TRBV5-1 and TRBJ1-6, is KAGVTQTPRYLIKTRGQQVTLSCSPISGHRSVSWYQQTPGQGLQFLFEYFSETQRNKGNFPGRFSGRQFSNSRSEMNVSTLELGDSALYLCASSSGVRGNNSPLHFGNGTRLTVT.

The chain recombines TRBV7-3 with TRBJ1-5; 10 bases agree with TRBD1. Germline CDR1 reads SGHTA; CDR2 reads FQGTGA. The length of the CDR3 is 14 residues. Trimming removed 5 bases from V and 5 bases from J; junction bases left unmatched: 3. CDR3 residues: CASSTGQGDQPQHF. CDR3 nucleotide sequence: TGTGCCAGCAGCACCGGACAGGGGGATCAGCCCCAGCATTTT.

This clone was counted a single time. The chain links TRBV12-3 or TRBV12-4 to TRBJ1-5; 7 bases agree with TRBD1. This CDR3 has 13 residues. Trimming cost V 6 bases and J 3 bases; bases outside gene matches: 2. The CDR3 loop is CASRTGTNQPQHF. The CDR3 DNA reads as TGTGCCAGCAGGACAGGGACCAATCAGCCCCAGCATTTT.

The chain links TRBV5-5 to TRBJ1-6; D possibly corresponds to TRBD1 (6 bases). Germline CDR1 and CDR2: SGHKS and YYEKEE (reference sequence). Trimming removed 0 bases from V and 8 bases from J, with 9 bases in between. This CDR3 has 14 amino acids. CDR3 coding DNA: TGTGCCAGCAGCTTGGCCGACAGGTATTCACCCCTCCACTTT. Translating it yields CASSLADRYSPLHF.

V gene TRBV5-6 combines with J gene TRBJ1-4; D perhaps matches TRBD1 (5 bases). There are 16 residues in the CDR3. Germline V gene sequence: CDR1 SGHDT, CDR2 YYEEEE. V shed 1 base and J shed 5 bases, with 15 bases lying between them. The CDR3 sequence is CASSLLSLGGNEKLFF. CDR3 in DNA: TGTGCCAGCAGCTTGTTGTCCCTTGGGGGGAATGAAAAACTGTTTTTT.

V gene TRBV10-1 combines with J gene TRBJ2-7; 8 bases line up with TRBD1. J was trimmed by 10 bases and V by 6 bases; bases with no gene match: 20. Germline loops: CDR1 WNHNN, CDR2 SYGVQD (reference sequence). This CDR3 region has 16 residues. The CDR3 sequence is CASRILWQGATSEQYF. CDR3 sequence (DNA): TGCGCCAGCAGGATACTTTGGCAGGGGGCGACATCAGAACAGTACTTC.

The chain recombines TRBV3-1 (or the pseudogene TRBV3-2) with TRBJ1-1; TRBD1 matches at 7 bases. CDR3 length: 14 residues. CDR1 and CDR2 from the germline V gene are LGHDT and YNNKEL (reference sequence). Trimming removed 4 bases from V and 4 bases from J; junction bases left unmatched: 6. CDR3 amino acids: CASSLGQGGTEAFF. The CDR3 DNA reads TGTGCCAGCAGCCTTGGGCAGGGGGGCACTGAAGCTTTCTTT.

The CDR3 protein is CASLLRGGAGETQYF. The CDR3 nucleotides are TGTGCCAGCCTCCTCCGGGGGGGGGCCGGTGAGACCCAGTACTTC. The chain couples TRBV7-2 to TRBJ2-5; 8 bases line up with TRBD2. Trimming took 8 bases from V and 5 from J; bases not matched to a gene: 13. The CDR3 is made up of 15 amino acids. Per germline, CDR1 SGHTA and CDR2 FQGNSA.

V gene TRBV6-1 combines with J gene TRBJ1-6, with D tentatively TRBD1 (5 bases). V was shortened by 2 bases and J by 7 bases, with 21 bases between the two germline ends. The length of the CDR3 is 18 residues. Germline V gene data show CDR1 as MNHNS and CDR2 as SASEGT. In DNA form, the CDR3 reads TGTGCCAGCAGTGAATCAGCCGGCGGTGGGGGGTTAAATTCACCCCTCCACTTT. Its translation is CASSESAGGGGLNSPLHF.

The CDR3 coding sequence is TGTGCCAGCAGCTTACAGGGTTCCGACGAGCAGTACTTC. Its translation: CASSLQGSDEQYF. The rearrangement joins TRBV7-6 to TRBJ2-7; TRBD1 is a possible D gene (5 bases). CDR3 length: 13 amino acids. CDR1 SGHVS and CDR2 FNYEAQ come from the germline V gene. The ends were cut back, 2 bases at V and 5 bases at J, with 10 bases in the middle.

Remarks on this clone: This CDR3 is missing its conserved last phenylalanine or tryptophan, likely due to a read error. Because the CDR3's place on the DNA is in doubt, the DNA is left out and the CDR3 is given as listed by TCRdb. The chain is built from TRBV30 and TRBJ2-7; the table's TRBD2 call for D was not verified on the DNA. The CDR3 is made up of 12 amino acids, end residues included. CDR1 and CDR2 (germline): GTSNPN, SVGIG (reference sequence). This CDR3 reads CAWRGPEARGRG.

The chain carries TRBV5-1 and TRBJ2-7; 9 nucleotides agree with TRBD2. The CDR3 totals 14 residues. Germline loops: CDR1 SGHRS, CDR2 YFSETQ. With 2 bases clipped from V and 5 bases from J, the junction kept 5 bases outside the gene matches. CDR3 bases: TGCGCCAGCAGCTTACTCGCGGGGGGGAACGAGCAGTACTTC. Translating it yields CASSLLAGGNEQYF.

The rearrangement joins TRBV6-5 to TRBJ1-5, with 12 nucleotides matching TRBD1. Trimming cost V 6 bases and J 1 base; bases outside gene matches: 1. CDR1 and CDR2 (germline): MNHEY, SVGAGI. The CDR3 length is 15 residues. The CDR3: CASRGQGASNQPQHF. The CDR3 bases are TGTGCCAGCAGGGGACAGGGGGCAAGCAATCAGCCCCAGCATTTT.

The chain carries TRBV4-3 and TRBJ2-7, with 7 bases identical to TRBD1. The germline CDR1 and CDR2 sequences are LGHNA and YSLEER. Trimming removed 4 bases from V and 2 bases from J; junction bases left unmatched: 5. The CDR3 is 14 amino acids. In nucleotides, the CDR3 is TGCGCCAGCAGCCGAGACAGGGCGACCTACGAGCAGTACTTC. Translating gives CASSRDRATYEQYF.

The chain couples TRBV30 to TRBJ2-7, with 12 bases lining up with TRBD2. With V trimmed by 0 bases and J by 6 bases, 6 bases remained unmatched. Germline V CDR1 and CDR2: GTSNPN, SVGIG (reference sequence). The CDR3 has 15 amino acids. CDR3 sequence (DNA): TGTGCCTGGAGTGTTGACCCTAGCGGGGGGGGCGAGCAGTACTTC. This gives the protein CAWSVDPSGGGEQYF.

The V and J genes are TRBV9 and TRBJ2-1; TRBD2 might be the D (5 bases). This CDR3 has 13 residues. V was cut by 2 bases and J by 5 bases, with 8 bases left in between. Germline loops: CDR1 SGDLS, CDR2 YYNGEE. In nucleotides, the CDR3 is TGTGCCAGCAGCGTCCGGGGAGACAATGAGCAGTTCTTC. Protein product: CASSVRGDNEQFF.

V is TRBV13 and J is TRBJ2-3; TRBD2 matches 13 bases. The CDR3 extends over 20 amino acids. Germline assignment: CDR1 PRHDT and CDR2 FYEKMQ (reference sequence). V shed 1 base, J shed 0 bases, and the junction held 10 bases outside the gene matches. The CDR3 reads CASSLAPGLAGAISTDTQYF. The CDR3 coding sequence is TGTGCCAGCAGCTTAGCCCCCGGACTAGCGGGGGCCATAAGCACAGATACGCAGTATTTT.